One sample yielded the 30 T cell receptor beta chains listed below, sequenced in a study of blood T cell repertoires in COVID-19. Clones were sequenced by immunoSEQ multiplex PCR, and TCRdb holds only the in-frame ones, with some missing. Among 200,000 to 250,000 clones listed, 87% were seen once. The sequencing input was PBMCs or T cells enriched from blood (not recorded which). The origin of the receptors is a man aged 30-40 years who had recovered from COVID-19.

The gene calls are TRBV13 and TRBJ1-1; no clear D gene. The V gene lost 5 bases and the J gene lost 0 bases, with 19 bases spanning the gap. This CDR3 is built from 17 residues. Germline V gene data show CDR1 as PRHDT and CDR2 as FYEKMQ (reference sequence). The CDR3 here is CASSPVGLVRLNTEAFF. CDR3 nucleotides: TGTGCCAGCAGCCCAGTCGGACTCGTAAGATTGAACACTGAAGCTTTCTTT.

The CDR3 nucleotides are TGCGCCAGTAGCACAGGGGGCCGGAGTACCCAGCATTTT. This codes for CASSTGGRSTQHF. V gene TRBV10-2 combines with J gene TRBJ1-5, with 9 bases matching TRBD1. The CDR3 consists of 13 residues. The trim removed 9 bases at V and 11 bases at J, leaving 11 bases unmatched. Germline lookup yields CDR1 WSHSY and CDR2 SAAADI.

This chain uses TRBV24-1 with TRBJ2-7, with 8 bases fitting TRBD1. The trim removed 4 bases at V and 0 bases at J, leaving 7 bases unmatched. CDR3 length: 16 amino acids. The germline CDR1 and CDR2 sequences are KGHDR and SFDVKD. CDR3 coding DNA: TGTGCCACCAGTGACCCTGGACAGGGAAGCTCCTACGAGCAGTACTTC. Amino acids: CATSDPGQGSSYEQYF.

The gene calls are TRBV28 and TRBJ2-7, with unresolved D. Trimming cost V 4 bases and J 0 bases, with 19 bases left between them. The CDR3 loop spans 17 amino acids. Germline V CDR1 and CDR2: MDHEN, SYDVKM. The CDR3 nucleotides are TGTGCCAGCAGTTCACTCCCCACGATAAGGAGCTCCTACGAGCAGTACTTC. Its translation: CASSSLPTIRSSYEQYF.

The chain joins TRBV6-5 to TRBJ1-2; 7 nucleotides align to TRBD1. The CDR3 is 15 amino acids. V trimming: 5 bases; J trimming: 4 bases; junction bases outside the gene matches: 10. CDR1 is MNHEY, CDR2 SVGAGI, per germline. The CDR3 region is CASSNSRDSFYGYTF. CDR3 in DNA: TGTGCCAGCAGTAATTCCCGGGACAGCTTCTATGGCTACACCTTC.

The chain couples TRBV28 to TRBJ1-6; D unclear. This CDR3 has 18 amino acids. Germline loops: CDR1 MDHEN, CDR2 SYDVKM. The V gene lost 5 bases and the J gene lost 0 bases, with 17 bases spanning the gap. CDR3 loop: CASSTDFLTSSYNSPLHF. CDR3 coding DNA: TGTGCCAGCAGTACGGACTTTCTGACGAGCTCCTATAATTCACCCCTCCACTTT.

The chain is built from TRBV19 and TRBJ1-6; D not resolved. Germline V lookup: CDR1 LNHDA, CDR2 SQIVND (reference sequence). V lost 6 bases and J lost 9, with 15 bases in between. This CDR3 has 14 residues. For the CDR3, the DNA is TGTGCCAGTAGCCGCATAGAGAGTCGTTCACCCCTCCACTTT. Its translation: CASSRIESRSPLHF.

Written as DNA, the CDR3 is TGTGCCAGTAGTATCGGCTACAGTGAAAAACTGTTTTTT. Translation gives CASSIGYSEKLFF. The J gene is TRBJ1-4, the V gene TRBV19, with unresolved D. Germline CDR1 LNHDA, CDR2 SQIVND (reference sequence). V was cut by 3 bases and J by 7 bases, with 9 bases left in between. CDR3 size: 13 residues.

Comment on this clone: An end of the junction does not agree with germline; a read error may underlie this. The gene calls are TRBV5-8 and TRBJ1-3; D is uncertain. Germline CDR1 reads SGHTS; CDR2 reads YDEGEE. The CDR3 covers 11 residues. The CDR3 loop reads CASSLDVLSPF. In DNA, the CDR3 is TGTGCCAGCAGCTTGGATGTGTTGAGCCCTTTT.

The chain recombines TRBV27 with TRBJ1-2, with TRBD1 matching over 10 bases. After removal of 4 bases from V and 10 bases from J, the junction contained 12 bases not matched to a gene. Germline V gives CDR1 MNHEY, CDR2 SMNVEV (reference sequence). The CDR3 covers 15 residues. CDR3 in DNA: TGTGCCAGCAGTTCTACCGGGACAGGGGCTTACCCCTACACCTTC. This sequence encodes CASSSTGTGAYPYTF.

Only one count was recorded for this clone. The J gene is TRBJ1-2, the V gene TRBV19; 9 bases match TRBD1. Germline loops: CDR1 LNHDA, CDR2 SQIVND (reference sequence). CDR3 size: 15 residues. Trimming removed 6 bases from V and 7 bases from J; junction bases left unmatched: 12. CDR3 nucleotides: TGTGCCAGTAGCGAATCACAGGGACAGGGTTCTGGCTACACCTTC. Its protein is CASSESQGQGSGYTF.

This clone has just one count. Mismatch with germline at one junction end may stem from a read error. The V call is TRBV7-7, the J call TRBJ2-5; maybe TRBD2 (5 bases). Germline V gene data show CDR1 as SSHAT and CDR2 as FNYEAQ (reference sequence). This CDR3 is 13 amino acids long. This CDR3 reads CASSGPGQETQYF. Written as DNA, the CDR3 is TGTGCTAGCAGCGGTCCGGGCCAAGAGACCCAGTACTTC.

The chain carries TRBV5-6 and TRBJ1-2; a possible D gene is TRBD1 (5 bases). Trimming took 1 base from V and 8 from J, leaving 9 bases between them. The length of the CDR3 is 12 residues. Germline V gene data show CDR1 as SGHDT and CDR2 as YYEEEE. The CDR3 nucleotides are TGTGCCAGCAGCTTGTCCAGGGAAGGCTACACCTTC. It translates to CASSLSREGYTF.

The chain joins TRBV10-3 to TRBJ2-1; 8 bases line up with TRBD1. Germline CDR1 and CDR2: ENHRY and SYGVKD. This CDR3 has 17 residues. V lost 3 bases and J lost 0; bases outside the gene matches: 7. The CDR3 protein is CAISDRGLLNSYNEQFF. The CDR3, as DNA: TGTGCCATCAGTGACAGGGGGCTACTAAACTCCTACAATGAGCAGTTCTTC.

Here the CDR3 DNA reads TGTGCCACCAGTGCGGGACAGAGCTCCTACAATGAGCAGTTCTTC. Amino acid sequence: CATSAGQSSYNEQFF. The rearrangement links TRBV24-1 to TRBJ2-1; 7 nucleotides align to TRBD1. J lost 0 bases, V lost 5 bases, and 3 bases had no gene match. The CDR3 consists of 15 residues. Looked up from germline, CDR1 is KGHDR and CDR2 is SFDVKD.

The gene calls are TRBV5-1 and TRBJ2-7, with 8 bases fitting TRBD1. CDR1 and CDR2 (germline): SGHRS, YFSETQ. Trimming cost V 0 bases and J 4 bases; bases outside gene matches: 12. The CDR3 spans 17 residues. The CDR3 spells CASSLAGLTGGGYEQYF. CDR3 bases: TGCGCCAGCAGCTTGGCCGGGCTTACAGGGGGAGGTTACGAGCAGTACTTC.

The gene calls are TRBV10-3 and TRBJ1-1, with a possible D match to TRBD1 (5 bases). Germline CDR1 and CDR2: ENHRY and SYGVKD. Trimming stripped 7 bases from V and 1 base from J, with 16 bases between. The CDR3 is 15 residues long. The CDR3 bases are TGTGCCATCAACCAAGACAGCGGGAGGAACACTGAAGCTTTCTTT. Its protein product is CAINQDSGRNTEAFF.

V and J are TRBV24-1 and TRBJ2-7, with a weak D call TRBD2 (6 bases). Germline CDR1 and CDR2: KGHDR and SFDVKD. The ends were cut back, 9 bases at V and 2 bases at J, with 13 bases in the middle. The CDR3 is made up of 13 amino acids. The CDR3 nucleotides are TGTGCCACCTGCTCGCGGGATACCTACGAGCAGTACTTC. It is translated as CATCSRDTYEQYF.

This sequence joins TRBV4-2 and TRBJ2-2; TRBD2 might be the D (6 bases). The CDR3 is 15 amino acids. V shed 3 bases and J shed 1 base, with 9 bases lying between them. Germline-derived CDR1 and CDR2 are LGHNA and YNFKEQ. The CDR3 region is CASSQARGNTGELFF. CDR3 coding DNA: TGTGCCAGCAGCCAGGCGCGGGGGAACACCGGGGAGCTGTTTTTT.

The CDR3 nucleotides are TGTGCCAGCAACACCTTTTATTTGGCTGGAAACACCATATATTTT. It yields the protein CASNTFYLAGNTIYF. The chain employs TRBV7-9 and TRBJ1-3; D unresolved. CDR3 length equals 15 residues. V lost 7 bases and J 2 bases, leaving 15 bases between the germline ends. Germline-derived CDR1 and CDR2 are SEHNR and FQNEAQ (reference sequence).

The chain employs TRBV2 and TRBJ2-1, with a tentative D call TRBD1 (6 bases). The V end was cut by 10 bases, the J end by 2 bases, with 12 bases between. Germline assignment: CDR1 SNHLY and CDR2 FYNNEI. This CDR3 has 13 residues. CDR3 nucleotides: TGTGCCACCAACAGGGACACCTACAATGAGCAGTTCTTC. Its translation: CATNRDTYNEQFF.

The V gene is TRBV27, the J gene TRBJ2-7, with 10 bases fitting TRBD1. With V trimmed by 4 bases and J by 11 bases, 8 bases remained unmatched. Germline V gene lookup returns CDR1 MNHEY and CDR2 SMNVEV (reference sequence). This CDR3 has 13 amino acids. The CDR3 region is CASSSTGGLRKYF. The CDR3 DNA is TGTGCCAGCAGTTCGACAGGGGGCTTGAGAAAGTACTTC.

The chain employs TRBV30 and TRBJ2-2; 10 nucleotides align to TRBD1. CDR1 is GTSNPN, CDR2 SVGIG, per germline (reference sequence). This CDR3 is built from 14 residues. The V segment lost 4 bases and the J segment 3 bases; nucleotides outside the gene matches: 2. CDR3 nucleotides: TGTGCCTGGACCGACAGGGGGCACACCGGGGAGCTGTTTTTT. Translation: CAWTDRGHTGELFF.

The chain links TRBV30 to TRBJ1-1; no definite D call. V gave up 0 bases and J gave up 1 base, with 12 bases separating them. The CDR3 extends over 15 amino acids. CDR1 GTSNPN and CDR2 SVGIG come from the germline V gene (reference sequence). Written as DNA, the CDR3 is TGTGCCTGGAGTGTACTAGGTTCGAGGAACACTGAAGCTTTCTTT. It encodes CAWSVLGSRNTEAFF.

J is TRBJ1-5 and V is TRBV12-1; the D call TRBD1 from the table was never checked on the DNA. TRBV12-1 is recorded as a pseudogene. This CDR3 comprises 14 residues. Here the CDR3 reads CASNARGGVQPQHF. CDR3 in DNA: TGTGCCAGCAACGCGAGAGGGGGCGTGCAGCCCCAGCATTTT.

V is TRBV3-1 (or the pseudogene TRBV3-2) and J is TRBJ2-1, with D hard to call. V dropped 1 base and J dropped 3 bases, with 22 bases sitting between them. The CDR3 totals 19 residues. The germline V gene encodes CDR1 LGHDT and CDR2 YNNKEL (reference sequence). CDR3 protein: CASSQVEARATPDYNEQFF. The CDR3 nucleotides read TGTGCCAGCAGCCAAGTAGAAGCGCGAGCTACACCCGACTACAATGAGCAGTTCTTC.

CDR3 nucleotide sequence: TGTGCCTCCCAAACAGGGGGAGGTATGGAGACCCAGTACTTC. Its translation is CASQTGGGMETQYF. This sequence joins TRBV30 and TRBJ2-5, with TRBD1 matching over 8 bases. Unmatched junction bases numbered 12, after V lost 7 bases and J lost 5 bases. The CDR3 totals 14 residues. Looked up from germline, CDR1 is GTSNPN and CDR2 is SVGIG (reference sequence).

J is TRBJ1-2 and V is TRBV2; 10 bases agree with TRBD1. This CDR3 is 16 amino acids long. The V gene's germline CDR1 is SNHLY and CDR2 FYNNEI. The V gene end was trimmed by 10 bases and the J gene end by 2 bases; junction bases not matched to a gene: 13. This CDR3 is CATLPDRGRQNYGYTF. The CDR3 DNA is TGTGCCACCTTGCCTGACAGGGGGCGGCAGAACTATGGCTACACCTTC. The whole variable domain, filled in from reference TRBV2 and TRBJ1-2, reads EPEVTQTPSHQVTQMGQEVILRCVPISNHLYFYWYRQILGQKVEFLVSFYNNEISEKSEIFDDQFSVERPDGSNFTLKIRSTKLEDSAMYFCATLPDRGRQNYGYTFGSGTRLTVV.

CDR3 sequence: CASSLAPENGYTF. The DNA for the CDR3 is TGCGCCAGCAGCTTGGCTCCGGAGAATGGCTACACCTTC. The chain employs TRBV5-1 and TRBJ1-2; D gene unclear. The V end lost 0 bases, the J end lost 6 bases, and 9 bases lay between the germline ends. CDR1 is SGHRS and CDR2 is YFSETQ in the germline V gene. The length of the CDR3 is 13 residues.

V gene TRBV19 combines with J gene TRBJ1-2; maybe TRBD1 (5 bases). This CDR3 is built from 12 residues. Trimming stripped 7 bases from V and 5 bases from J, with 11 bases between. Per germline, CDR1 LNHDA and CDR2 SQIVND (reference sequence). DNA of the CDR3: TGTGCCAGTAACCCGGGACTGTATGGCTACACCTTC. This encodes CASNPGLYGYTF.